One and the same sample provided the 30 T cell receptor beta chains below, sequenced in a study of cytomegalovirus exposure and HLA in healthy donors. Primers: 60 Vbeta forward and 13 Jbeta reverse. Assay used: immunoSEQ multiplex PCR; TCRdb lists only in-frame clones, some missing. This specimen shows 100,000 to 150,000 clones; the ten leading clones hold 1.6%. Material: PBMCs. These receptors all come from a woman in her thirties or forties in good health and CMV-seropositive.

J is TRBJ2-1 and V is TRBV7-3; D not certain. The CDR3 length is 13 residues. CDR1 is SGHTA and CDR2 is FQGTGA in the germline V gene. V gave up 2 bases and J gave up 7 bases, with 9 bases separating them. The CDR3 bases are TGTGCCAGCAGCTTATCGGGTAGGAATGAGCAGTTCTTC. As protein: CASSLSGRNEQFF.

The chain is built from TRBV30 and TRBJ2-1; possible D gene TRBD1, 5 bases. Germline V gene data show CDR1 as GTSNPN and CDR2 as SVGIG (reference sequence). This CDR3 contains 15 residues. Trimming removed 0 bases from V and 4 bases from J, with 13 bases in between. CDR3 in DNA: TGTGCCTGGAGTGTAAGTGGGGCCGATTACAATGAGCAGTTCTTC. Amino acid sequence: CAWSVSGADYNEQFF.

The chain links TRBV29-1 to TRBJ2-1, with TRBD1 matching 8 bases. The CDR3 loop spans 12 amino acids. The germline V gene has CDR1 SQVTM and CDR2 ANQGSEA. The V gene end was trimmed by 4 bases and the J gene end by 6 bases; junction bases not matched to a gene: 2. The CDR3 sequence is CSVGDRGNEQFF. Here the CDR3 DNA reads TGCAGCGTTGGAGACAGGGGCAATGAGCAGTTCTTC.

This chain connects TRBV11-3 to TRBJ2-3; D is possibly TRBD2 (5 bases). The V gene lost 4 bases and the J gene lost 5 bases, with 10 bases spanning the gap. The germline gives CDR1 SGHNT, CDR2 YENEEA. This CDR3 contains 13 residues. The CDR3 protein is CASSSHGVDTQYF. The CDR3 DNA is TGTGCCAGCAGCTCCCACGGGGTAGATACGCAGTATTTT.

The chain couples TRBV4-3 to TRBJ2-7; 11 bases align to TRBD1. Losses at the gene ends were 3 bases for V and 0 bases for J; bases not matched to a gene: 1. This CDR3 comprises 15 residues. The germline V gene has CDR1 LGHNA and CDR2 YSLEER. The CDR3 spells CASSHGTGGSYEQYF. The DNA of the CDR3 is TGCGCCAGCAGCCACGGGACAGGGGGCTCCTACGAGCAGTACTTC.

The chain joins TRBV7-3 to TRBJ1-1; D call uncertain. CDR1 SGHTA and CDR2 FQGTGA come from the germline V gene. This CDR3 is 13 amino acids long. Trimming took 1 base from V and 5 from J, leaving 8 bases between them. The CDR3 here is CASSLILGTEAFF. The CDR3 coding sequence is TGTGCCAGCAGCTTAATACTAGGGACTGAAGCTTTCTTT.

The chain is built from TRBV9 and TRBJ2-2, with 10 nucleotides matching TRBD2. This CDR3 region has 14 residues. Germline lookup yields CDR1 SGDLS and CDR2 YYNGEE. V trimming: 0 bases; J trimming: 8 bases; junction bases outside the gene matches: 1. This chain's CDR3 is CASSVASGSGELFF. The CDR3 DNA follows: TGTGCCAGCAGCGTAGCTAGCGGGAGTGGGGAGCTGTTTTTT.

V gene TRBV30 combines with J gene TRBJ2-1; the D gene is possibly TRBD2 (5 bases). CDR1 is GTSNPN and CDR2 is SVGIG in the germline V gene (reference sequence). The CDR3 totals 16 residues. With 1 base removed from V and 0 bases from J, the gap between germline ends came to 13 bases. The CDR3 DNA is TGTGCCTGGAGTGGGTTAGCGTTAAGCTCCTACAATGAGCAGTTCTTC. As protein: CAWSGLALSSYNEQFF.

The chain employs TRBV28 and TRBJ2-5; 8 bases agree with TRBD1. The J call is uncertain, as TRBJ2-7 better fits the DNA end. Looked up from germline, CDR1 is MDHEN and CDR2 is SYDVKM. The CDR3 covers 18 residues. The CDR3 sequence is CASSGPGQVPLMAYEQYF. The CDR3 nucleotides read TGTGCCAGCAGTGGACCGGGACAGGTACCTCTTATGGCCTACGAGCAGTACTTC.

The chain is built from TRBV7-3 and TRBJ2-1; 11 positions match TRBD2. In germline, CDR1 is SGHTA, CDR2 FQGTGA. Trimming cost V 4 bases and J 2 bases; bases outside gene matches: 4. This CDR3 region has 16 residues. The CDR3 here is CASSSGTSGAYNEQFF. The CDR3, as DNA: TGTGCCAGCAGCTCTGGGACTAGCGGAGCCTACAATGAGCAGTTCTTC.

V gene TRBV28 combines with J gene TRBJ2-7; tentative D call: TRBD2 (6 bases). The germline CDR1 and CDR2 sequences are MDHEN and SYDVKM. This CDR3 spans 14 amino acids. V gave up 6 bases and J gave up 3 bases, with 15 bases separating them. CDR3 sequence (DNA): TGTGCCAGCAGGCCCGGGGGTCGAAACTACGAGCAGTACTTC. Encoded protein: CASRPGGRNYEQYF.

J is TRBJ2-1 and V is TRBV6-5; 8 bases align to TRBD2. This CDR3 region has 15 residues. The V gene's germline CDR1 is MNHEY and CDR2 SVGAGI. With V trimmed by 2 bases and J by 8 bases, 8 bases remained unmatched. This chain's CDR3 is CASSYVGLVGDEQFF. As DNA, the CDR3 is TGTGCCAGCAGTTACGTGGGACTAGTGGGCGATGAGCAGTTCTTC.

CDR3 in amino acids: CATVGPSTGELFF. As DNA, the CDR3 is TGTGCTACTGTGGGCCCAAGCACCGGGGAGCTGTTTTTT. The V gene is TRBV10-3, the J gene TRBJ2-2; D unclear. The CDR3 covers 13 residues. Germline V gene lookup returns CDR1 ENHRY and CDR2 SYGVKD.

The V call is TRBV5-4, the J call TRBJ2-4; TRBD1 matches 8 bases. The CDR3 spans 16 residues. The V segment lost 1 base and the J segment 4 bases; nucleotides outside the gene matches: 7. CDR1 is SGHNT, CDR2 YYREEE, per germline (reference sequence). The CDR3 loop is CASSLRSGGLKNIQYF. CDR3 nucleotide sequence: TGTGCCAGCAGCTTGCGTTCAGGGGGCCTTAAAAACATTCAGTACTTC.

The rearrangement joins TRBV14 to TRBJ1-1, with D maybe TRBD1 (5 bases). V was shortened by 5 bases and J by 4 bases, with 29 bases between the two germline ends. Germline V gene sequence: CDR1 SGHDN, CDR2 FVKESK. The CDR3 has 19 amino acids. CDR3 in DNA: TGTGCCAGCAGCGGTAGAGGGTTCGGGGGTGCGGAGGTCGGCACTGAAGCTTTCTTT. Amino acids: CASSGRGFGGAEVGTEAFF. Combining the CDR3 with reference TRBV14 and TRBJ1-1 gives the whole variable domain EAGVTQFPSHSVIEKGQTVTLRCDPISGHDNLYWYRRVMGKEIKFLLHFVKESKQDESGMPNNRFLAERTGGTYSTLKVQPAELEDSGVYFCASSGRGFGGAEVGTEAFFGQGTRLTVV.

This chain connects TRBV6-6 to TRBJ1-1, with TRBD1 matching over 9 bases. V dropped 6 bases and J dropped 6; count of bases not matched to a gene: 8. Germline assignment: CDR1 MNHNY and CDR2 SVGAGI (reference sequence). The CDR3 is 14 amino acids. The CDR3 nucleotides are TGTGCCAGCAGCAGGGACAGGGACATTCCTGAAGCTTTCTTT. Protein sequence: CASSRDRDIPEAFF.

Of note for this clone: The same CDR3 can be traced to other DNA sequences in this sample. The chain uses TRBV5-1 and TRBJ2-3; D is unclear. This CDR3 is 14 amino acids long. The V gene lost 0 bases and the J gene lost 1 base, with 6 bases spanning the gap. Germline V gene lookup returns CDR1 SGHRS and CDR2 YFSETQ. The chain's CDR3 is CASSLVAGTDTQYF. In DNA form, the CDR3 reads TGCGCCAGCAGCTTGGTGGCGGGCACAGATACGCAGTATTTT.

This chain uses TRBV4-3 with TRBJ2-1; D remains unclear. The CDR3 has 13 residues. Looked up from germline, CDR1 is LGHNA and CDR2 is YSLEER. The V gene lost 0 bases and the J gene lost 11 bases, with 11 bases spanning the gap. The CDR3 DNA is TGCGCCAGCAGCCAAGAACACCCAAGTAAGCAGTTCTTC. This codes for CASSQEHPSKQFF.

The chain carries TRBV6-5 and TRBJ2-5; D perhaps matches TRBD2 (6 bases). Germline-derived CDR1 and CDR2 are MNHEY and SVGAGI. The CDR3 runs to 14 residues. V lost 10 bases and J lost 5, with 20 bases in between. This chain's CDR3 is CATTSSAGTETQYF. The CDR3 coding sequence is TGTGCCACGACGTCATCGGCGGGAACGGAGACCCAGTACTTC.

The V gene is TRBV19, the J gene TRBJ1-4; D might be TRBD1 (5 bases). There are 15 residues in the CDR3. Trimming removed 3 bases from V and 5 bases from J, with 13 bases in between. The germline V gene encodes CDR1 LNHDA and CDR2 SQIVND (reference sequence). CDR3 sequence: CASSISDSRNEKLFF. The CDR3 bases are TGTGCCAGTAGTATCTCAGACAGTAGAAATGAAAAACTGTTTTTT.

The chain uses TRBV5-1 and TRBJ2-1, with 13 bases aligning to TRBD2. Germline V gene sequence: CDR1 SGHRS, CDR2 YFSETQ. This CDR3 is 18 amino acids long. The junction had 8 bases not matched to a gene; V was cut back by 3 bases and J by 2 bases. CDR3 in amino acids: CASSSGLAGSRAYNEQFF. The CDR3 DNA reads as TGCGCCAGCAGCTCGGGACTAGCGGGAAGTCGGGCCTACAATGAGCAGTTCTTC.

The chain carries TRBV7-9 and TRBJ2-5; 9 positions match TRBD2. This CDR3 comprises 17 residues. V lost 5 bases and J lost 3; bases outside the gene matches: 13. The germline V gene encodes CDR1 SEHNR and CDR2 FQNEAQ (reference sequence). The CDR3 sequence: CASSPGLAGPGEETQYF. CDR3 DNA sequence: TGTGCCAGCAGCCCGGGACTAGCAGGACCCGGGGAAGAGACCCAGTACTTC.

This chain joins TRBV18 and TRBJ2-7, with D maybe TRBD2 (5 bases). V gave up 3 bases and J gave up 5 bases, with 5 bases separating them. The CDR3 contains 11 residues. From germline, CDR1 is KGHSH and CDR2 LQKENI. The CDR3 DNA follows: TGTGCCAGCTCACCCGGGGACGAGCAGTACTTC. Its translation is CASSPGDEQYF.

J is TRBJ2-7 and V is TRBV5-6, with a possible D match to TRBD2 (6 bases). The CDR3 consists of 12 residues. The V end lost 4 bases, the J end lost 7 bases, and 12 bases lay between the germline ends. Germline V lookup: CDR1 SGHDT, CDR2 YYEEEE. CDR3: CASSTGSGEQYF. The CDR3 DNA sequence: TGTGCCAGCAGCACCGGGAGCGGTGAGCAGTACTTC.

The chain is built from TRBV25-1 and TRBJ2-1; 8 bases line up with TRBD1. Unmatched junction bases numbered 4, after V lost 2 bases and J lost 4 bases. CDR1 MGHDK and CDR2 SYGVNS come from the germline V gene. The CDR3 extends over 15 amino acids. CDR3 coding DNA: TGTGCCAGCAGTGAACCGGGGACAGGTTACAATGAGCAGTTCTTC. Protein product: CASSEPGTGYNEQFF.

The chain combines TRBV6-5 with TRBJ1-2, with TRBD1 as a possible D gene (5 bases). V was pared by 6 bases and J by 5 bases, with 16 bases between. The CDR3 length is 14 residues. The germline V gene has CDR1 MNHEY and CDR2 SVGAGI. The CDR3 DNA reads TGTGCCAGCAGGGCGGGGGGAGAGTGGTATGGCTACACCTTC. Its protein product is CASRAGGEWYGYTF.

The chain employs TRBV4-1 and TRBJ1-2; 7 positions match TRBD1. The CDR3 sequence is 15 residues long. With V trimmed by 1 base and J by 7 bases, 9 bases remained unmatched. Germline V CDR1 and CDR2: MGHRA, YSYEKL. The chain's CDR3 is CASSQGEGALSGYTF. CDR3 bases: TGCGCCAGCAGCCAAGGCGAGGGGGCCTTAAGTGGCTACACCTTC.

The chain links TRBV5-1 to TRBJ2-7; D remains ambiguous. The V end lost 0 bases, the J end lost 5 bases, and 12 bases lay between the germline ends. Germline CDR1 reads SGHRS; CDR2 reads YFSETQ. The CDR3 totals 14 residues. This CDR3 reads CASSLGRIADEQYF. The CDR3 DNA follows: TGCGCCAGCAGCTTGGGCCGGATCGCGGACGAGCAGTACTTC.

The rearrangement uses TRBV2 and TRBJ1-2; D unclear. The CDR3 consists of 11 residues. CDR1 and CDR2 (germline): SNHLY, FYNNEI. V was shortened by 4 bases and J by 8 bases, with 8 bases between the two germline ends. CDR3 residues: CASSVVQGYTF. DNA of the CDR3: TGTGCCAGCAGTGTCGTTCAGGGCTACACCTTC.

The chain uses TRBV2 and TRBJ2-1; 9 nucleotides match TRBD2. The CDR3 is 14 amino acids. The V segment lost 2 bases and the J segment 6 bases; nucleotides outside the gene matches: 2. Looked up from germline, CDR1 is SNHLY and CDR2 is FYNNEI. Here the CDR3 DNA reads TGTGCCAGCAGTGAACTGACTAGCGGCAATGAGCAGTTCTTC. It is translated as CASSELTSGNEQFF. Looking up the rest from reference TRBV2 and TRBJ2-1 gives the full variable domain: EPEVTQTPSHQVTQMGQEVILRCVPISNHLYFYWYRQILGQKVEFLVSFYNNEISEKSEIFDDQFSVERPDGSNFTLKIRSTKLEDSAMYFCASSELTSGNEQFFGPGTRLTVL.